This entry describes one T cell receptor beta chain. What it binds is not known. Beta-chain TCR cDNA was generated via 5'RACE template switching with UMIs. TCRdb reprocessed the 5' RACE reads and reports one entry per CDR3 protein, with no DNA. The ten top clones account for 4.2%, within a sample of 200,000 to 300,000 distinct CDR3 sequences. Germline CDR1 is MRHNA and CDR2 is SNTAGT. The CDR3 length is 14 residues. This entry belongs to a study of T cells expressing NK-cell markers. Study-level background: Seropositivity for HCMV was found in most of the eight sequenced donors, with one seronegative.

Overall study results and limits: Several donors' CD3+CD56-NKG2C+ cells were dominated by the same clonotypes. Dominant NKG2C+ clonotype frequencies of about 1.0-8% of CD8+ T cells were measured in five or six donors.

What was sequenced was blood T cells: a sorted CD56 or NKG2C T cell subset, CD4+ or CD8+ T cells, or bulk PBMC T cells (not recorded which). The TCR sequence derives from a woman aged 18 to 75 in good health. The gene calls are TRBV6-4 and TRBJ2-1; lacking DNA, the TRBD2 call made by TCRdb goes unchecked. Here the CDR3 reads CASRRTSLGNEQFF.